The following is a T cell receptor (beta chain) sequence with its context. The antigen is not known. The PCR was carried out with 60 Vbeta primers and 13 Jbeta primers. Produced via immunoSEQ multiplex PCR; TCRdb's table is partial and in-frame only. The sample contains 110,000 or so clones, around 80% of which appear only once. The data stem from a study of cytomegalovirus exposure and HLA in healthy donors. Study-wide results and limits: The analysis excluded some indistinguishable V segments, including TRBV6-2 and TRBV6-3.

The CDR3 contains 17 residues. The V end was cut by 4 bases, the J end by 5 bases, with 23 bases between. Germline assignment: CDR1 MGHRA and CDR2 YSYEKL. This chain connects TRBV4-1 to TRBJ2-5; D is perhaps TRBD2 (6 bases). The TCR originated in a young man in good health and CMV-seropositive. The sequenced sample was PBMCs. CDR3 DNA sequence: TGCGCCAGCAGCCCGTTAGAGGGACTCACTGGGAGGGAGACCCAGTACTTC. Its translation: CASSPLEGLTGRETQYF.